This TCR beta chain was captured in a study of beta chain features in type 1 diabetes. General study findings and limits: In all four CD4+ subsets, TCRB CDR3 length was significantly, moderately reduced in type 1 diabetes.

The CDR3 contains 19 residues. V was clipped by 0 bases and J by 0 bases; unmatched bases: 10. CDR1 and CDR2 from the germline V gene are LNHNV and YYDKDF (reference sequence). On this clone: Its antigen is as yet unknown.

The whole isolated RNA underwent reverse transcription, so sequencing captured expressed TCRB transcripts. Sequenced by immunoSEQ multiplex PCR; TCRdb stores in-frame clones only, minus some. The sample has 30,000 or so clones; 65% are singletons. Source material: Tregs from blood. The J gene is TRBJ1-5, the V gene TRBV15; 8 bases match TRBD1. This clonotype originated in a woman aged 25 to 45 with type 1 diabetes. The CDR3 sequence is CATSRDKDRVRHSNQPQHF. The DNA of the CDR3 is TGTGCCACCAGCAGAGATAAGGACAGGGTAAGACATAGCAATCAGCCCCAGCATTTT.